This T cell receptor beta chain stems from a study of T cell responses to AZD1222 COVID-19 vaccine. The CDR3 length is 14 residues. In germline, CDR1 is MDHEN, CDR2 SYDVKM. Trimming removed 4 bases at V and 6 bases at J, with 13 bases between. Sequencing used immunoSEQ multiplex PCR; TCRdb keeps in-frame clones, though not all of them. This table holds 55,000 to 75,000 clones, roughly 78% found once. The chain joins TRBV28 to TRBJ1-5, with a possible D match to TRBD1 (5 bases). The material was peripheral blood, obtained on day 0 of MenACWY control vaccination. This clonotype was obtained from an adult in good health. CDR3 in DNA: TGTGCCAGCAGTTCCGCACAGGTACGTCAGCCCCAGCATTTT. It codes for CASSSAQVRQPQHF.